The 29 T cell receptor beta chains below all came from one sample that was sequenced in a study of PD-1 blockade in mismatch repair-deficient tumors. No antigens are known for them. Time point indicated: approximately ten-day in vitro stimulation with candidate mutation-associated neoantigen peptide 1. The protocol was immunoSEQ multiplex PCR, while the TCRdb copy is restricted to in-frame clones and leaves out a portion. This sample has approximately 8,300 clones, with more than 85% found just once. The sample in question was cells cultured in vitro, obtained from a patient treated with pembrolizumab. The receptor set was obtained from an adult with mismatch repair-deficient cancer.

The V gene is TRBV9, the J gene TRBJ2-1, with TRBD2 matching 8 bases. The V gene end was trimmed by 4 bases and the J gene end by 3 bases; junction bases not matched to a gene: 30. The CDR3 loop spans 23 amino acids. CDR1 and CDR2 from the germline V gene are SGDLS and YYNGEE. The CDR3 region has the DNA TGTGCCAGCAGCACAACGGGACGGATCATGACAACTAGCGGCAGGAAGATCTACAATGAGCAGTTCTTC. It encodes CASSTTGRIMTTSGRKIYNEQFF.

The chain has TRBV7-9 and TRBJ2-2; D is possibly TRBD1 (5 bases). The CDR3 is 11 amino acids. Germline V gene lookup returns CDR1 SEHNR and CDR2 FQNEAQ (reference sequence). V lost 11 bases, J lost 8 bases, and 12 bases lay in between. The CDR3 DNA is TGTGCCGGACAATATCGGGGGGAGCTGTTTTTT. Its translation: CAGQYRGELFF.

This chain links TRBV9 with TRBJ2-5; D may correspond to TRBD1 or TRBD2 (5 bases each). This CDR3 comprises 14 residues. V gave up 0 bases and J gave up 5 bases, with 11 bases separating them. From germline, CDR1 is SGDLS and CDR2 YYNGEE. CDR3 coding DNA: TGTGCCAGCAGCGTAGTGGGCAGGGACGAGACCCAGTACTTC. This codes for CASSVVGRDETQYF.

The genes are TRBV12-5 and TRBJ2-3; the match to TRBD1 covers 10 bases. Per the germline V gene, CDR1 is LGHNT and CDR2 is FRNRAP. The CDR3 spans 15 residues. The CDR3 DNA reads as TGTGCCTCAGACCGGGACAGGGGCAACACAGATACGCAGTATTTT. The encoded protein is CASDRDRGNTDTQYF.

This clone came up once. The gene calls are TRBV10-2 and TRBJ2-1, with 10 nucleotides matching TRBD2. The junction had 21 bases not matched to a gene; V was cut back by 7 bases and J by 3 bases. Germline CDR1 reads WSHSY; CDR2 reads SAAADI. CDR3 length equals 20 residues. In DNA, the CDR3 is TGCGCCAGCATGGTTCTCATCTCTAGCGGGAGATTGGGATACTACAATGAGCAGTTCTTC. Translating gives CASMVLISSGRLGYYNEQFF.

This CDR3 is CASSASVPETQYF. The CDR3 coding sequence is TGTGCCAGCAGCGCTAGCGTGCCGGAGACCCAGTACTTC. The chain uses TRBV9 and TRBJ2-5; D is possibly TRBD2 (6 bases). The CDR3 has 13 residues. Trimming pared 3 bases from V and 5 bases from J, leaving 11 bases between. From germline, CDR1 is SGDLS and CDR2 YYNGEE. Based on the CDR3 plus reference TRBV9 and TRBJ2-5, the full variable domain is DSGVTQTPKHLITATGQRVTLRCSPRSGDLSVYWYQQSLDQGLQFLIQYYNGEERAKGNILERFSAQQFPDLHSELNLSSLELGDSALYFCASSASVPETQYFGPGTRLLVL.

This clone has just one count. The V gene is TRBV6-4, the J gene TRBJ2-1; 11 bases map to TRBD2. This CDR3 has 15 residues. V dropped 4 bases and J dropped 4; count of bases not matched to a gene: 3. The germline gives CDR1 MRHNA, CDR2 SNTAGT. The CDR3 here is CASSAGTSGYNEQFF. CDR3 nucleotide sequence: TGTGCCAGCAGTGCCGGGACTAGCGGTTACAATGAGCAGTTCTTC.

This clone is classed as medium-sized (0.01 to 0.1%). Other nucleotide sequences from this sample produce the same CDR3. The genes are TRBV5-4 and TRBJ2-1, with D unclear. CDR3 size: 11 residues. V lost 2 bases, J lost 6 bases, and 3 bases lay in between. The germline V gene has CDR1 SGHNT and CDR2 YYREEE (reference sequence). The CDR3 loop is CASSFVNEQFF. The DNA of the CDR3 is TGTGCCAGCAGCTTTGTCAATGAGCAGTTCTTC.

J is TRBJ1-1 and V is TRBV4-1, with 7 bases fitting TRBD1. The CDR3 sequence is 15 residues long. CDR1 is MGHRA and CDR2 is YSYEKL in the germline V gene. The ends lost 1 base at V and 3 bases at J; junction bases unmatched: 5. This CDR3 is CASSQAPRGDTEAFF. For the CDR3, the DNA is TGCGCCAGCAGCCAAGCTCCCAGGGGGGACACTGAAGCTTTCTTT.

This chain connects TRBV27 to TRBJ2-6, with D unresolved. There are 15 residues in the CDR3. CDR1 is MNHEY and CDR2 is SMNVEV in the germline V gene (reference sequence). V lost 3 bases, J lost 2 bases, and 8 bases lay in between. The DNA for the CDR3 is TGTGCCAGCAGTTTTAGACAACCTGGGGCCAACGTCCTGACTTTC. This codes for CASSFRQPGANVLTF. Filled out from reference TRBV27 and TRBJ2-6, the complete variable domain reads EAQVTQNPRYLITVTGKKLTVTCSQNMNHEYMSWYRQDPGLGLRQIYYSMNVEVTDKGDVPEGYKVSRKEKRNFPLILESPSPNQTSLYFCASSFRQPGANVLTFGAGSRLTVL.

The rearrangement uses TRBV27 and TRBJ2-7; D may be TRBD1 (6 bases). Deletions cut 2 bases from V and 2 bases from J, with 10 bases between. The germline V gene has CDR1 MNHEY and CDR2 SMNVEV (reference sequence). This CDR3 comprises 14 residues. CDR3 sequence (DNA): TGTGCCAGCAGTTTAGGTGCAGGGGCCTACGAGCAGTACTTC. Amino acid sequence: CASSLGAGAYEQYF.

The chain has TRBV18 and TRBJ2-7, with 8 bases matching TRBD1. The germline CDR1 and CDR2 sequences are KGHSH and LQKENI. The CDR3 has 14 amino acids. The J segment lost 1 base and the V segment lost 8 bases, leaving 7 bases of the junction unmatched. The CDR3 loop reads CASTSGTGSYEQYF. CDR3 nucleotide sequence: TGTGCCAGCACCTCCGGGACAGGTTCCTACGAGCAGTACTTC.

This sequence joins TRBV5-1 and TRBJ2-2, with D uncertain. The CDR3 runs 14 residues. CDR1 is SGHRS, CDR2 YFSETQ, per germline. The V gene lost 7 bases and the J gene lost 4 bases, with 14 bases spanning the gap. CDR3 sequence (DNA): TGCGCCAGCCGGACGGCTTTTAGCACCGGGGAGCTGTTTTTT. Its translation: CASRTAFSTGELFF.

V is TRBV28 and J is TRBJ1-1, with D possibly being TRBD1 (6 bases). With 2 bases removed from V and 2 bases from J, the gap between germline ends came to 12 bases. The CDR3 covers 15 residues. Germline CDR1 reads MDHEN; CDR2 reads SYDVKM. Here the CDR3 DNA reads TGTGCCAGCAGTTTAGGGGGCTTGGGTAACACTGAAGCTTTCTTT. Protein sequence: CASSLGGLGNTEAFF.

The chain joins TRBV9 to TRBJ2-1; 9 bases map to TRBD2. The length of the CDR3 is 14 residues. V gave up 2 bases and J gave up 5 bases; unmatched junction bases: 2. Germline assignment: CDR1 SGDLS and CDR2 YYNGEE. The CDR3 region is CASSVTSGNNEQFF. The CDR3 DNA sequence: TGTGCCAGCAGCGTGACTAGCGGAAACAATGAGCAGTTCTTC.

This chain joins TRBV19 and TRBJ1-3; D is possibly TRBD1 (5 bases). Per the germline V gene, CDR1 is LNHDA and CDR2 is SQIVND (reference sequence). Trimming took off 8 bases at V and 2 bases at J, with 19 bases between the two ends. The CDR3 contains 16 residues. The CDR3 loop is CASRTRDVGTGNTIYF. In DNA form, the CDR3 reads TGTGCCAGTCGTACCCGGGACGTCGGAACTGGAAACACCATATATTTT.

The CDR3 coding sequence is TGTGCCAGCAGTTCGGCAGGGGGCGGACAGCCCCAGCATTTT. Its translation: CASSSAGGGQPQHF. This rearrangement joins TRBV28 to TRBJ1-5, with TRBD1 matching over 8 bases. Germline values: CDR1 MDHEN, CDR2 SYDVKM. This CDR3 comprises 14 residues. Trimming cost V 4 bases and J 7 bases; bases outside gene matches: 6.

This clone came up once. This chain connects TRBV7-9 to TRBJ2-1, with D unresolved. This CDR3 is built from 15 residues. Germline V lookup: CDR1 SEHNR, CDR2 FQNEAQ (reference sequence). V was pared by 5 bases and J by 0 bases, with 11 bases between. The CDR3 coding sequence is TGTGCCAGCAGCCATACACTGAGCTCCTACAATGAGCAGTTCTTC. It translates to CASSHTLSSYNEQFF.

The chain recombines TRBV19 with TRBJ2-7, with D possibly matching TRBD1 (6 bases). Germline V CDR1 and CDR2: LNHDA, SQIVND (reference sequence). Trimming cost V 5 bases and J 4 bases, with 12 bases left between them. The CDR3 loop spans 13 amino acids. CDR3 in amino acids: CASSLQTGYEQYF. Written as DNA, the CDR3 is TGTGCCAGTAGTCTCCAGACAGGTTACGAGCAGTACTTC.

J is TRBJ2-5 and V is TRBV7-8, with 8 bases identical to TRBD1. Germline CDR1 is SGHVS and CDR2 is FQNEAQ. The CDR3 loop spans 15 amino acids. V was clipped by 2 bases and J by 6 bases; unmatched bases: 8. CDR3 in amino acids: CASSLSGQGVKTQYF. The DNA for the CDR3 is TGTGCCAGCAGCTTAAGCGGACAGGGTGTAAAGACCCAGTACTTC. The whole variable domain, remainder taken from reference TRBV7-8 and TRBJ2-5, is GAGVSQSPRYKVAKRGQDVALRCDPISGHVSLFWYQQALGQGPEFLTYFQNEAQLDKSGLPSDRFFAERPEGSVSTLKIQRTQQEDSAVYLCASSLSGQGVKTQYFGPGTRLLVL.

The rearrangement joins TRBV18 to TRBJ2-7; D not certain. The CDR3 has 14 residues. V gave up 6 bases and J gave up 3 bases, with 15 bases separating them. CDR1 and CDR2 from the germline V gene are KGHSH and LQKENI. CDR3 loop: CASSETPSNYEQYF. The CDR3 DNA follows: TGTGCCAGCTCGGAGACACCCAGTAACTACGAGCAGTACTTC.

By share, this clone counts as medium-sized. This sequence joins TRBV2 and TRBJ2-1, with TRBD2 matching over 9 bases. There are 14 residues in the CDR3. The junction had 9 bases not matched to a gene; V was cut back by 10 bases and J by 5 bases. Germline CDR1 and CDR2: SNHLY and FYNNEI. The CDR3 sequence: CAILAGEADNEQFF. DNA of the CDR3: TGTGCCATTTTAGCGGGAGAGGCGGACAATGAGCAGTTCTTC.

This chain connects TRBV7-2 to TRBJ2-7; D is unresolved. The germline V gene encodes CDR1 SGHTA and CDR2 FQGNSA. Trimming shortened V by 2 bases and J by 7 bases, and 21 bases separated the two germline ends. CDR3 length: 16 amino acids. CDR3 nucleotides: TGTGCCAGCAGCTTACGAGCGCAAGGTCCACTATATGAGCAGTACTTC. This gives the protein CASSLRAQGPLYEQYF.

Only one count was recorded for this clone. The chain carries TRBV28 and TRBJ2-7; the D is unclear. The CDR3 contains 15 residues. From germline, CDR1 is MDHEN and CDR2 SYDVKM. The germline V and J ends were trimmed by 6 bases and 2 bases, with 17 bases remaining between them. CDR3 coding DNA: TGTGCCAGCAGCACCCCTAAGCGCCAAACCTACGAGCAGTACTTC. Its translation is CASSTPKRQTYEQYF.

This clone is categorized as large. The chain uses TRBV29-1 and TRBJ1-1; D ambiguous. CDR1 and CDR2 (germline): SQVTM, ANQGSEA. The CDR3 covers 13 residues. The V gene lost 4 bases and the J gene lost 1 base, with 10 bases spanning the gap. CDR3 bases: TGCAGCGTTGTTGTACTCCAGAACACTGAAGCTTTCTTT. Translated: CSVVVLQNTEAFF. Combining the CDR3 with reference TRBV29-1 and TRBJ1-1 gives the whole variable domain SAVISQKPSRDICQRGTSLTIQCQVDSQVTMMFWYRQQPGQSLTLIATANQGSEATYESGFVIDKFPISRPNLTFSTLTVSNMSPEDSSIYLCSVVVLQNTEAFFGQGTRLTVV.

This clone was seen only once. CDR3 sequence: CASSEIGSGNTEAFF. The DNA for the CDR3 is TGTGCCAGCAGTGAAATTGGTTCGGGGAACACTGAAGCTTTCTTT. The chain links TRBV25-1 to TRBJ1-1; D not resolved. V shed 2 bases and J shed 1 base, with 11 bases lying between them. The germline CDR1 and CDR2 sequences are MGHDK and SYGVNS. This CDR3 is built from 15 residues.

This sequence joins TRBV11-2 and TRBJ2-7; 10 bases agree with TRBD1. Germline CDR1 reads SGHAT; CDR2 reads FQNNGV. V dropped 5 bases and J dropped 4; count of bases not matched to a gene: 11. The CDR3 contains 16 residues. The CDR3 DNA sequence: TGTGCCAGCAGCCTAAACCCGGGACAGGGGTGGTACGAGCAGTACTTC. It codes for CASSLNPGQGWYEQYF.

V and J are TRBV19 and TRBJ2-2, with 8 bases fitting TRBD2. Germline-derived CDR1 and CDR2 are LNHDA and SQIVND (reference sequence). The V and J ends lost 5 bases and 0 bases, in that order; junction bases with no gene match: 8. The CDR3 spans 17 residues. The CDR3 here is CASSPGTSGPNTGELFF. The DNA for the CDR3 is TGTGCCAGTAGTCCCGGAACTAGCGGTCCGAACACCGGGGAGCTGTTTTTT. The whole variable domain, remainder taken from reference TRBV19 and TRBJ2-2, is DGGITQSPKYLFRKEGQNVTLSCEQNLNHDAMYWYRQDPGQGLRLIYYSQIVNDFQKGDIAEGYSVSREKKESFPLTVTSAQKNPTAFYLCASSPGTSGPNTGELFFGEGSRLTVL.

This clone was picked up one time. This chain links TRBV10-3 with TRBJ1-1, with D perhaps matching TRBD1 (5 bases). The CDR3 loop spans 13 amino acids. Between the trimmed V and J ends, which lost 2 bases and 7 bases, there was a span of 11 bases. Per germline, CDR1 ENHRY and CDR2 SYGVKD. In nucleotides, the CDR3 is TGTGCCATCAGTGAGGGAGGGGTGGATGAAGCTTTCTTT. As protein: CAISEGGVDEAFF.